Sequencing of this TCR beta chain was carried out in a study of T cell responses to AZD1222 COVID-19 vaccine. Turning to the study itself: Pooling of second doses given at about 4 or about 12 weeks was done.

Findings and limits, study-wide: In all cases, repertoires were sampled only after the peak T cell response. Variant regions that are unmutated are reportedly the target of nearly half of spike-specific TCRs. Donors in the cohort were predominantly white British and more often female, and clonal diversity was possibly underestimated.

CDR1 is SGHAT, CDR2 FQNNGV, per germline. The CDR3 is 11 amino acids. The ends were cut back, 5 bases at V and 4 bases at J, with 6 bases in the middle. Libraries were prepared by immunoSEQ multiplex PCR; TCRdb keeps only in-frame clonotypes and omits some of them. Among around 140,000 clones listed, around nine tenths were seen once. About this clone itself: Its specificity is unknown.

The V and J genes are TRBV11-2 and TRBJ2-7, with D unresolved. The sequenced sample was peripheral blood, obtained on day 0 of AZD1222 vaccination. The origin of this receptor is an adult in good health. CDR3 bases: TGTGCCAGCAGCAACACTTACGAGCAGTACTTC. Amino acids: CASSNTYEQYF.